This paragraph covers one TCR beta chain sequence. In the authors' workflow: Quantification of nucleated cells was approximated via reference gene primer amplification. Clones were read by immunoSEQ multiplex PCR, and TCRdb kept only the in-frame ones, dropping some. The V and J calls and the clone size are those of that table, but D and trimming were determined from the DNA. Found here are 35,000 or so clones, around four fifths of them singletons; the top ten hold about 44%. The data were obtained in a study of blood T cell repertoires in COVID-19. Background on the study: There were acute and convalescent COVID-19 samples, and they came from the United States, Italy and Spain. PBMCs, B-cell-depleted T cells, or T cells were the source of the cDNA or gDNA that made up the material.

Per the germline V gene, CDR1 is SGHTA and CDR2 is FQGNSA. The CDR3 extends over 15 amino acids. With 5 bases clipped from V and 4 bases from J, the junction kept 8 bases outside the gene matches. The rearrangement links TRBV7-2 to TRBJ2-3; 8 bases match TRBD2. This clonotype was sampled from a human donor in a cohort sampled during active or convalescent COVID-19. The donor label of this sample is uncertain. Input material: peripheral blood. CDR3 coding DNA: TGTGCCAGCAGCCCAGCGGGAGCTCGCGCAGATACGCAGTATTTT. Amino acid sequence: CASSPAGARADTQYF. Together with reference TRBV7-2 and TRBJ2-3, the CDR3 gives the full variable domain: GAGVSQSPSNKVTEKGKDVELRCDPISGHTALYWYRQSLGQGLEFLIYFQGNSAPDKSGLPSDRFSAERTGGSVSTLTIQRTQQEDSAVYLCASSPAGARADTQYFGPGTRLTVL.